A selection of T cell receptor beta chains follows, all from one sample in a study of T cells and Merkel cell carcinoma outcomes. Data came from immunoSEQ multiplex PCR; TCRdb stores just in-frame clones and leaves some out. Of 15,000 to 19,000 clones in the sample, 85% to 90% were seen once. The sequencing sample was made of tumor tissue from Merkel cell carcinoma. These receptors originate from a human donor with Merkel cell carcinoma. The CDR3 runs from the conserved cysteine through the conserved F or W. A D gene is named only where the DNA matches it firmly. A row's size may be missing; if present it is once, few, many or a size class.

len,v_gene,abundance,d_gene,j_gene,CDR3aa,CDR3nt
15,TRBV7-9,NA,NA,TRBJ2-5,CASSLAGQSQETQYF,TGTGCCAGCAGCTTAGCGGGGCAGTCCCAAGAGACCCAGTACTTC
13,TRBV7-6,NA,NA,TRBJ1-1,CASSLEPGTEAFF,TGTGCCAGCAGCTTAGAACCAGGTACTGAAGCTTTCTTT
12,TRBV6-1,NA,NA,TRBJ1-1,CATTSGNTEAFF,TGTGCCACCACTTCCGGGAACACTGAAGCTTTCTTT
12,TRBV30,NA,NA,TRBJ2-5,CAWRGFEETQYF,TGTGCCTGGAGAGGGTTCGAAGAGACCCAGTACTTC
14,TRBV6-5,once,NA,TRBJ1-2,CASSYLQGYDGYTF,TGTGCCAGCAGTTACTTACAGGGTTACGATGGCTACACCTTC
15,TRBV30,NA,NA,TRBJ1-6,CAWSVRGTEYSPLHF,TGTGCCTGGAGTGTACGTGGGACTGAATATTCACCCCTCCACTTT
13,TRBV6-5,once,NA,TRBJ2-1,CASYSPGANEQFF,TGTGCCAGCTACTCCCCGGGGGCGAATGAGCAGTTCTTC
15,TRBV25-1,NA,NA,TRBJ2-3,CASSEGRTSTDTQYF,TGTGCCAGCAGTGAAGGTCGGACTAGCACAGATACGCAGTATTTT
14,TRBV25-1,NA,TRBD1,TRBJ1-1,CASSATGGRTEAFF,TGTGCCAGCAGTGCCACAGGGGGACGGACTGAAGCTTTCTTT
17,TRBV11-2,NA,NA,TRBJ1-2,CASSPGNGGLLFNGYTF,TGTGCCAGCAGCCCCGGGAATGGGGGCCTTCTGTTCAATGGCTACACCTTC
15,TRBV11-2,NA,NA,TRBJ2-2,CASSFASPRTGELFF,TGTGCCAGCAGCTTCGCCAGCCCGAGGACCGGGGAGCTGTTTTTT
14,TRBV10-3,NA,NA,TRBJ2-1,CAISHTSSYNEQFF,TGTGCCATCAGTCACACCAGTTCCTACAATGAGCAGTTCTTC
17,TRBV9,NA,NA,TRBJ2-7,CASSVDPGGRSSYEQYF,TGTGCCAGCAGCGTAGACCCCGGAGGGAGGAGCTCCTACGAGCAGTACTTC
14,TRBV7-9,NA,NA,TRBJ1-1,CASHTPGENTEAFF,TGTGCCAGCCATACACCCGGGGAGAACACTGAAGCTTTCTTT
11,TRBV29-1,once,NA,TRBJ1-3,CSVGVGNTIYF,TGCAGCGTCGGGGTGGGAAACACCATATATTTT
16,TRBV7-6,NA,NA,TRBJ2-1,CASSSRGPMLHNEQFF,TGTGCCAGCAGCTCTAGGGGCCCGATGTTACACAATGAGCAGTTCTTC
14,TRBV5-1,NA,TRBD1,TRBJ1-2,CASSPDRVNYGYTF,TGCGCCAGCAGCCCAGACAGGGTGAACTATGGCTACACCTTC
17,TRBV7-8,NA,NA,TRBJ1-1,CASSLVEWASMNTEAFF,TGTGCCAGCAGCTTAGTGGAATGGGCCAGTATGAACACTGAAGCTTTCTTT
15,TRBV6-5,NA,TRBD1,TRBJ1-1,CASSYSNQGDTEAFF,TGTGCCAGCAGTTACTCGAACCAGGGGGACACTGAAGCTTTCTTT
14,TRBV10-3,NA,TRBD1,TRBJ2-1,CAISDRAGGNEQFF,TGTGCCATCAGTGATAGGGCAGGGGGCAATGAGCAGTTCTTC
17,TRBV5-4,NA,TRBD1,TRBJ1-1,CASSFGTGGPLNTEAFF,TGTGCCAGCAGCTTTGGGACAGGGGGTCCCCTGAACACTGAAGCTTTCTTT
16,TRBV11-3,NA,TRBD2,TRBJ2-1,CASSLIGGSEYDEQFF,TGTGCCAGCAGCTTAATTGGCGGGAGTGAATATGATGAGCAGTTCTTC
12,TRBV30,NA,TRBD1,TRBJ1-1,CAWGQGWSEAFF,TGTGCCTGGGGACAGGGTTGGTCTGAAGCTTTCTTT
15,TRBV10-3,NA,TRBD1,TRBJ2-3,CAISATGGEADTQYF,TGTGCCATCAGTGCGACAGGGGGCGAGGCAGATACGCAGTATTTT
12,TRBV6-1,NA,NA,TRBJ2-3,CASTSFTDTQYF,TGTGCCAGCACCAGTTTCACAGATACGCAGTATTTT
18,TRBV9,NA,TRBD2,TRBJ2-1,CASSVLPYPTSGRNEQFF,TGTGCCAGCAGCGTACTCCCGTACCCGACTAGCGGGAGGAATGAGCAGTTCTTC
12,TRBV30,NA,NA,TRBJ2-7,CAWDLSGKEQYF,TGTGCCTGGGACTTATCCGGTAAAGAGCAGTACTTC
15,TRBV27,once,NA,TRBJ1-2,CASSLSRGLGYGYTF,TGTGCCAGCAGTTTATCTCGAGGACTTGGCTATGGCTACACCTTC